This T cell receptor beta chain was sequenced in a study of a mutant IDH1 vaccine in newly diagnosed glioma (dated by TCRdb to the early 2020s). With regard to the full study: Vaccination began 4-6 weeks after radiotherapy alone, or alongside temozolomide cycles in the chemotherapy-containing groups. Before enrollment, most patients had been given radiochemotherapy with temozolomide as standard therapy, while the rest had received either radiotherapy alone or temozolomide alone. Of the approximately 33 patients who were treated, about 62% were male and about 40% were female, and the mean age was roughly 40 years. The week-35 safety follow-up took place at visit V12, and the week-47 end of study took place at visit V13. For exploratory analyses, longitudinal TCRB deep sequencing was carried out in around 26 treated patients wherever samples were available. Six visits were used for peripheral blood collection: V03 (baseline), V05, V07, V10, V12 and V13. The paper as a whole reports these results and caveats: Immune responses induced by the vaccine were seen in about 93% of patients across multiple MHC alleles. According to the authors, sample limitations meant that analyses of patient blood samples could not be reproduced. PBMC samples for TCRB deep sequencing were selected based on availability. Changes in the top peripheral T cell clonotypes picked up by TCRB sequencing did not appear to be linked to pseudoprogression.

A remark on this clone: This receptor's antigen is unknown. Base qualities are not provided; no much larger clone lies one nucleotide away.

V loses 4 bases at its end and J loses 4 bases; junction bases beyond the gene matches: 11. The CDR1 and CDR2 encoded by the germline V gene (reference sequence) are SGHNT and YYREEE. Taken from cysteine to phenylalanine, the CDR3 has 16 residues. Only the CDR3 DNA stays, 48 bases, in frame from base 1. In the paper's terms, the time point label means: week 47, end of study. Each vaccine dose was 300 ug of a 20-mer mutant IDH1 peptide in Montanide, given subcutaneously with topical imiquimod. Eight vaccinations were administered to patients in weeks 1, 3, 5, 7, 11, 15, 19 and 23, corresponding to visits V03 through V10. All donors had newly diagnosed IDH1-mutant astrocytomas of WHO grade 3 or 4 that showed loss of nuclear ATRX. The samples were drawn from NOA16, a multicentre, single-arm, open-label phase I trial in Germany that tested a mutant IDH1 peptide vaccine in humans for the first time. Genomic DNA for TCRB sequencing was isolated from EDTA blood with the DNeasy Blood and Tissue Kit.

The library was produced with the immunoSEQ multiplex PCR assay. Rearranged TCR beta chain sequences were amplified with the hsTCRB Kit following the manufacturer's protocol. TCRB libraries were sequenced on an Illumina MiSeq. Per the source publication's procedure: Demultiplexing, trimming and gene mapping were performed with the kit vendor's proprietary platform. Held by TCRdb, this immuneACCESS table contains in-frame sequences only and omits some clones. Under half of the omission traces to an unresolved V gene where checked; the cause of the rest is unknown. The D gene and trimming were derived from the DNA, and the V and J assignments and clone size from that table. The sample data list around 94,000 clones, and roughly 90% of these were observed just once. 0.7% to 0.95% of the sample is in the top ten clones.

The sequence joins TRBV5-4 to TRBJ2-3, with 8 middle bases fitting TRBD2. The sequencing used PBMCs, collected from a glioma patient whose treatment included an IDH1 peptide vaccine. The clonotype was recovered from a woman aged 45-60 years with glioma. CDR3 protein: CASSPRAGVGADTQYF. At the DNA level, the sequence is TGTGCCAGCAGCCCGCGAGCGGGAGTCGGCGCAGATACGCAGTATTTT.